The next 10 T cell receptor beta chains were all read from a single sample in a study of shared T cell receptors in the human thymus. Data came from immunoSEQ multiplex PCR; TCRdb stores just in-frame clones and leaves some out. The table includes hundreds of thousands of clones, approximately 95% detected once. Input material: thymocytes. These receptors were collected from a human donor.

The rearrangement links TRBV25-1 to TRBJ2-2; 7 nucleotides line up with TRBD2. Germline V gene lookup returns CDR1 MGHDK and CDR2 SYGVNS. The CDR3 is made up of 17 amino acids. Trimming at V came to 6 bases and at J to 0 bases, leaving 10 bases not matched to a gene. As DNA, the CDR3 is TGTGCCAGCAGCCCCTGGGGAGCGGGGTCGAACACCGGGGAGCTGTTTTTT. It encodes CASSPWGAGSNTGELFF. Drawing the rest from reference TRBV25-1 and TRBJ2-2, the complete variable domain is EADIYQTPRYLVIGTGKKITLECSQTMGHDKMYWYQQDPGMELHLIHYSYGVNSTEKGDLSSESTVSRIRTEHFPLTLESARPSHTSQYLCASSPWGAGSNTGELFFGEGSRLTVL.

The chain has TRBV27 and TRBJ2-2; D perhaps matches TRBD2 (6 bases). Germline lookup yields CDR1 MNHEY and CDR2 SMNVEV (reference sequence). CDR3 length: 15 amino acids. Trimming removed 5 bases at V and 4 bases at J, with 14 bases between. The CDR3 protein is CASSQVGAGTGELFF. The CDR3 DNA sequence: TGTGCCAGCAGTCAGGTGGGAGCGGGCACCGGGGAGCTGTTTTTT.

V gene TRBV5-1 combines with J gene TRBJ2-1; 7 bases fit TRBD1. This CDR3 contains 18 residues. Germline V gene lookup returns CDR1 SGHRS and CDR2 YFSETQ. V lost 4 bases and J lost 3; bases outside the gene matches: 16. The chain's CDR3 is CASSPNSYRDRDYNEQFF. In DNA form, the CDR3 reads TGCGCCAGCAGCCCAAATTCCTACCGGGACAGAGACTACAATGAGCAGTTCTTC. Drawing the rest from reference TRBV5-1 and TRBJ2-1, the complete variable domain is KAGVTQTPRYLIKTRGQQVTLSCSPISGHRSVSWYQQTPGQGLQFLFEYFSETQRNKGNFPGRFSGRQFSNSRSEMNVSTLELGDSALYLCASSPNSYRDRDYNEQFFGPGTRLTVL.

The gene calls are TRBV6-5 and TRBJ1-4; maybe TRBD1 (6 bases). The CDR3 runs to 16 residues. CDR1 and CDR2 (germline): MNHEY, SVGAGI. With 2 bases removed from V and 6 bases from J, the gap between germline ends came to 16 bases. CDR3 residues: CASSYLKQGFYEKLFF. Here the CDR3 DNA reads TGTGCCAGCAGTTACCTAAAGCAGGGGTTTTATGAAAAACTGTTTTTT.

The chain joins TRBV6-5 to TRBJ2-7; D remains ambiguous. V was clipped by 0 bases and J by 0 bases, with 9 bases between them. This CDR3 spans 15 amino acids. Germline V gives CDR1 MNHEY, CDR2 SVGAGI. The CDR3 sequence: CASSYSGRSSYEQYF. In DNA form, the CDR3 reads TGTGCCAGCAGTTACTCGGGCAGAAGCTCCTACGAGCAGTACTTC.

V and J are TRBV28 and TRBJ2-7, with 9 bases that match TRBD2. CDR3 length equals 16 residues. V was pared by 2 bases and J by 5 bases, with 10 bases of the junction left unmatched. Germline V lookup: CDR1 MDHEN, CDR2 SYDVKM. CDR3 bases: TGTGCCAGCAGTTTAAAGGCTAGCGGGAACTATGACGAGCAGTACTTC. This encodes CASSLKASGNYDEQYF.

The chain employs TRBV11-2 and TRBJ1-4; 12 bases fit TRBD1. Germline V gene sequence: CDR1 SGHAT, CDR2 FQNNGV. The V gene end was trimmed by 5 bases and the J gene end by 3 bases; junction bases not matched to a gene: 10. The CDR3 sequence is 18 residues long. The CDR3 DNA reads TGTGCCAGCAGCCATAACGGGACAGGGGGCCACTCTAATGAAAAACTGTTTTTT. Amino acids: CASSHNGTGGHSNEKLFF.

The rearrangement links TRBV29-1 to TRBJ2-2; D perhaps matches TRBD2 (6 bases). The CDR3 is 13 amino acids. Per germline, CDR1 SQVTM and CDR2 ANQGSEA. V shed 4 bases and J shed 7 bases, with 13 bases lying between them. CDR3 DNA: TGCAGCGTTGTAGGTAGGCGGGACGGGGAGCTGTTTTTT. It is translated as CSVVGRRDGELFF.

V and J are TRBV2 and TRBJ1-2; D is unresolved. CDR3 length: 13 residues. The V end was cut by 0 bases, the J end by 4 bases, with 6 bases between. Germline lookup yields CDR1 SNHLY and CDR2 FYNNEI. CDR3 sequence reads: CASSEATVYGYTF. Written as DNA, the CDR3 is TGTGCCAGCAGTGAAGCGACCGTCTATGGCTACACCTTC.

The V gene is TRBV28, the J gene TRBJ2-7; D is uncertain. Germline values: CDR1 MDHEN, CDR2 SYDVKM. The CDR3 loop spans 14 amino acids. Deletions cut 7 bases from V and 0 bases from J, with 13 bases between. In DNA, the CDR3 is TGTGCCAGCAACGGGCATACAAGCTCCTACGAGCAGTACTTC. Protein product: CASNGHTSSYEQYF.